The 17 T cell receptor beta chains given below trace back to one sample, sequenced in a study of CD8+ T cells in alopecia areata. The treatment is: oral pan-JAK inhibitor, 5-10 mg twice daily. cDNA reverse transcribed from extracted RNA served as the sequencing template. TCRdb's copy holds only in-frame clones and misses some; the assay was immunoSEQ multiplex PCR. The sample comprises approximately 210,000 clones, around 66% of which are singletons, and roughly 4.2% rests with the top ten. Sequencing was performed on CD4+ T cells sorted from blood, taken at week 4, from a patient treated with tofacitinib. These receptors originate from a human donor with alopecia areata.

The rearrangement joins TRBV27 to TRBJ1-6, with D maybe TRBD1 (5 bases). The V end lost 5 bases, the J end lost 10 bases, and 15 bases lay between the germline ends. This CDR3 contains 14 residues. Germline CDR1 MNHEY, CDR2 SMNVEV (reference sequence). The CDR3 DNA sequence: TGTGCCAGCAGTGACCCGAGAGGGGTCTCACCCCTCCACTTT. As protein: CASSDPRGVSPLHF.

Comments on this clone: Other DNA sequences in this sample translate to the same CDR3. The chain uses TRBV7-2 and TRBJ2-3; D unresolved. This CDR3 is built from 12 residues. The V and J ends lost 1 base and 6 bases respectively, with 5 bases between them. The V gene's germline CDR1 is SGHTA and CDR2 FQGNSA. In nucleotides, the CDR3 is TGTGCCAGCAGCTTAGTGGGGGATACGCAGTATTTT. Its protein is CASSLVGDTQYF.

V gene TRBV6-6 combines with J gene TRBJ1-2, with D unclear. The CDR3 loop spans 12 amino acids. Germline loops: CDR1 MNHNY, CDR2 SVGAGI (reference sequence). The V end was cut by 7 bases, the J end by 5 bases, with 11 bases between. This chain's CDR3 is CASTQEGYGYTF. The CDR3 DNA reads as TGTGCCAGCACTCAAGAAGGTTATGGCTACACCTTC.

CDR3 DNA sequence: TGTGCCAGCGGGATAGACAGTCCTAATTCACCCCTCCACTTT. Amino acids: CASGIDSPNSPLHF. V and J are TRBV27 and TRBJ1-6; TRBD1 might be the D (5 bases). This CDR3 spans 14 amino acids. Trimming shortened V by 8 bases and J by 6 bases, and 14 bases separated the two germline ends. The germline V gene encodes CDR1 MNHEY and CDR2 SMNVEV (reference sequence).

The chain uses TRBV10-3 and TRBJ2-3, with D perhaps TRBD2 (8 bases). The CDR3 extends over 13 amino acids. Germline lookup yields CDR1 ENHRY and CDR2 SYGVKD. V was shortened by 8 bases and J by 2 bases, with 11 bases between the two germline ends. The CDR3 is CAIREGATDTQYF. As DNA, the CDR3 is TGTGCCATCCGGGAGGGGGCCACAGATACGCAGTATTTT.

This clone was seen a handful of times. The CDR3 region has the DNA TGTGCCAGCAGTTGGGGGAGCACCCAAGAGACCCAGTACTTC. Translated, it gives CASSWGSTQETQYF. The chain links TRBV6-6 to TRBJ2-5, with D perhaps TRBD1 or TRBD2 (5 bases each). V was shortened by 4 bases and J by 1 base, with 10 bases between the two germline ends. The CDR3 contains 14 residues. The germline V gene encodes CDR1 MNHNY and CDR2 SVGAGI (reference sequence).

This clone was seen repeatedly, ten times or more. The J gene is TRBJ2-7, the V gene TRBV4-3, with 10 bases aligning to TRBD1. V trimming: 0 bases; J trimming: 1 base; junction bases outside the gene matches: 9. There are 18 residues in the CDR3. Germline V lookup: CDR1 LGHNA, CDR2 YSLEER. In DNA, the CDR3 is TGCGCCAGCAGCCAAGATTTACGCCGGACAGGGGGATCCTACGAGCAGTACTTC. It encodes CASSQDLRRTGGSYEQYF.

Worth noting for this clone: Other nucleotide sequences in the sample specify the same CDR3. In nucleotides, the CDR3 is TGTGCCAGCAGCTTCGGGAGGAACACTGAAGCTTTCTTT. It specifies CASSFGRNTEAFF. The chain couples TRBV7-2 to TRBJ1-1; no reliable D call. V lost 3 bases, J lost 1 base, and 6 bases lay in between. The CDR3 has 13 residues. Germline V gene sequence: CDR1 SGHTA, CDR2 FQGNSA.

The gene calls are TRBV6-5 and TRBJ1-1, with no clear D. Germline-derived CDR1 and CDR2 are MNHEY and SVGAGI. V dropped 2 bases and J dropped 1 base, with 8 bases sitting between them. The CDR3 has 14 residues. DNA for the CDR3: TGTGCCAGCAGTTACCGCGTTGGGAACACTGAAGCTTTCTTT. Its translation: CASSYRVGNTEAFF.

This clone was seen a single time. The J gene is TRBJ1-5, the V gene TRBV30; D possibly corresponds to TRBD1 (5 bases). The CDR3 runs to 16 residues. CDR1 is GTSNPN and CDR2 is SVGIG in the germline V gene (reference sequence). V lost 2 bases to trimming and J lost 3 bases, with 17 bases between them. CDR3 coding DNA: TGTGCCTGGAGTTTAGAGGGACGGGTATACAATCAGCCCCAGCATTTT. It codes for CAWSLEGRVYNQPQHF.

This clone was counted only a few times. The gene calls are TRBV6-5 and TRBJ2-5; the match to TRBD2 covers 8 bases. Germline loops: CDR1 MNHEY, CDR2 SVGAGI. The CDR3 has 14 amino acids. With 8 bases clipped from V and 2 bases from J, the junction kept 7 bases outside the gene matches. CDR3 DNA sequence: TGTGCCAGCCGGCTTAGCGGGGCTCAAGAGACCCAGTACTTC. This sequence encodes CASRLSGAQETQYF.

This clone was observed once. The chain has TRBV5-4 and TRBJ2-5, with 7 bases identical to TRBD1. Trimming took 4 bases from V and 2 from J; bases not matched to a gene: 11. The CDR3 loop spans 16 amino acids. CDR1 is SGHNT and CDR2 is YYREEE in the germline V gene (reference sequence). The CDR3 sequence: CASSQDPGTAQETQYF. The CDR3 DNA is TGTGCCAGCAGCCAAGATCCCGGGACAGCGCAAGAGACCCAGTACTTC.

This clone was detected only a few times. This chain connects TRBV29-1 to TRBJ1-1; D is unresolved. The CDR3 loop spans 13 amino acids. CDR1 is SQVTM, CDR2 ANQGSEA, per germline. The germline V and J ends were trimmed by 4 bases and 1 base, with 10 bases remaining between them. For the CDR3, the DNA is TGCAGCGTTGTTAACCGACAGAACACTGAAGCTTTCTTT. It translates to CSVVNRQNTEAFF.

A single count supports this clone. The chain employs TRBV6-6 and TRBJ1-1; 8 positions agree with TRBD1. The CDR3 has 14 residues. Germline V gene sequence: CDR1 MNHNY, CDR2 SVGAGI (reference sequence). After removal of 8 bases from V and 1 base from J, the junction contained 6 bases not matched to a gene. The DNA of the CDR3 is TGTGCCAGCGGTATAGGGACAGGGAACACTGAAGCTTTCTTT. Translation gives CASGIGTGNTEAFF.

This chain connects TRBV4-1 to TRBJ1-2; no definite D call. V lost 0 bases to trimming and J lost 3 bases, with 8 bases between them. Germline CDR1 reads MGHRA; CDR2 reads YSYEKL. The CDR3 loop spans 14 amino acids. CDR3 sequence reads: CASSQDTGDYGYTF. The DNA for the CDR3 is TGCGCCAGCAGCCAAGATACCGGAGACTATGGCTACACCTTC.

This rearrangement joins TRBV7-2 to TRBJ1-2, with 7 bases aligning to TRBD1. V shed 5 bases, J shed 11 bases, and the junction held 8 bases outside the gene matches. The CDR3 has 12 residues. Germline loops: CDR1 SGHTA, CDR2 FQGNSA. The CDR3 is CASSQPRQGYTF. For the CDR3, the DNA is TGTGCCAGCAGCCAACCTCGACAGGGATACACCTTC. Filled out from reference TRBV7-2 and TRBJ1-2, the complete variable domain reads GAGVSQSPSNKVTEKGKDVELRCDPISGHTALYWYRQSLGQGLEFLIYFQGNSAPDKSGLPSDRFSAERTGGSVSTLTIQRTQQEDSAVYLCASSQPRQGYTFGSGTRLTVV.

The DNA of the CDR3 is TGCGCCAGCAGGTGGACTAGCGGGCACCAAGAGACCCAGTACTTC. As protein: CASRWTSGHQETQYF. The chain uses TRBV5-1 and TRBJ2-5; 11 bases line up with TRBD2. CDR3 size: 15 residues. After removal of 5 bases from V and 0 bases from J, the junction contained 3 bases not matched to a gene. Germline V lookup: CDR1 SGHRS, CDR2 YFSETQ. The full variable domain, its missing parts supplied by reference TRBV5-1 and TRBJ2-5, is KAGVTQTPRYLIKTRGQQVTLSCSPISGHRSVSWYQQTPGQGLQFLFEYFSETQRNKGNFPGRFSGRQFSNSRSEMNVSTLELGDSALYLCASRWTSGHQETQYFGPGTRLLVL.